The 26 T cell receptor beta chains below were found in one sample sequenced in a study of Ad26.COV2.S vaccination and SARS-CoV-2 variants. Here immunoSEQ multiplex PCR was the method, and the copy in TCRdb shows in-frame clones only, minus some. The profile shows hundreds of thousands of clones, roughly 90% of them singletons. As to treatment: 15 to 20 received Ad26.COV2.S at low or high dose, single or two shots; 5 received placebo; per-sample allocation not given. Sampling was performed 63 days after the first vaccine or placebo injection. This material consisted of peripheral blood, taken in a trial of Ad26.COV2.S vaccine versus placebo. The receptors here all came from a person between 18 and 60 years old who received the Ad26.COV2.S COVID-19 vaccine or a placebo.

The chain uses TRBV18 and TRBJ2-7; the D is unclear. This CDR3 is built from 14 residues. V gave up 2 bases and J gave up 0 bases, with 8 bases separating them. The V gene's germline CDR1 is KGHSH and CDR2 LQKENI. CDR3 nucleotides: TGTGCCAGCTCACCAGTCAGGACCTCCTACGAGCAGTACTTC. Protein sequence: CASSPVRTSYEQYF.

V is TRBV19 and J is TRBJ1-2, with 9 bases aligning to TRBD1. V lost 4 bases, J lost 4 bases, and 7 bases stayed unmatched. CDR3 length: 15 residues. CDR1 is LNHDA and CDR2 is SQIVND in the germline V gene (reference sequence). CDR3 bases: TGTGCCAGTAGTACATCACAGGGGGCAGGCTATGGCTACACCTTC. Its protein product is CASSTSQGAGYGYTF.

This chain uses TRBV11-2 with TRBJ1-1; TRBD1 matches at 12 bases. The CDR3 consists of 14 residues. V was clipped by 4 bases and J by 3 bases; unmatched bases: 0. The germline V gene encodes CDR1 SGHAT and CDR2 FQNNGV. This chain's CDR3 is CASSWDRGHTEAFF. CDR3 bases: TGTGCCAGCAGCTGGGACAGGGGGCACACTGAAGCTTTCTTT.

CDR3 in DNA: TGTGCCACCAGCTCCGCAGCCCATCAGCCCCAGCATTTT. The encoded protein is CATSSAAHQPQHF. This chain connects TRBV24-1 to TRBJ1-5, with D unclear. Trimming cost V 7 bases and J 5 bases, with 11 bases left between them. Germline CDR1 and CDR2: KGHDR and SFDVKD. The CDR3 is made up of 13 amino acids.

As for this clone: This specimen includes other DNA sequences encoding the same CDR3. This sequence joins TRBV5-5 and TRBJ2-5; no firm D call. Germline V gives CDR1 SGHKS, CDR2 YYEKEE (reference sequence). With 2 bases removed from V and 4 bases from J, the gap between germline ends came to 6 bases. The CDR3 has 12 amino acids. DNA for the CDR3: TGTGCCAGCAGCTTTCCTGGAGAGACCCAGTACTTC. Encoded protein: CASSFPGETQYF.

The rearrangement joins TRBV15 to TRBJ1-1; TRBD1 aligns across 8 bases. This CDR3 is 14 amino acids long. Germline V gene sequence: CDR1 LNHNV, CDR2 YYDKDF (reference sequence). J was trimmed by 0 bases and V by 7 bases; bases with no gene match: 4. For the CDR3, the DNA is TGTGCCACCAATAGACAGGGGATGAACACTGAAGCTTTCTTT. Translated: CATNRQGMNTEAFF. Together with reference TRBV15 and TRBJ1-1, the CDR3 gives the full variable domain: DAMVIQNPRYQVTQFGKPVTLSCSQTLNHNVMYWYQQKSSQAPKLLFHYYDKDFNNEADTPDNFQSRRPNTSFCFLDIRSPGLGDTAMYLCATNRQGMNTEAFFGQGTRLTVV.

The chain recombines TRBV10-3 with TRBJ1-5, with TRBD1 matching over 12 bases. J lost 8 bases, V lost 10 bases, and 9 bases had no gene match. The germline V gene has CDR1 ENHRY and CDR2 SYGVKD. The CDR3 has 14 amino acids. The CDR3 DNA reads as TGTGCCACGTCCGGGACAGGGGGCATGGAGCCCCAGCATTTT. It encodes CATSGTGGMEPQHF.

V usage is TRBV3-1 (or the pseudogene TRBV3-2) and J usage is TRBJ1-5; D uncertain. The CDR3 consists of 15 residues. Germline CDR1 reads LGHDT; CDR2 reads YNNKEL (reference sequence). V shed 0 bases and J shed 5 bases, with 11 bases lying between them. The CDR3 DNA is TGTGCCAGCAGCCAAGATTCCTCGGGGTATCAGCCCCAGCATTTT. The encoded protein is CASSQDSSGYQPQHF.

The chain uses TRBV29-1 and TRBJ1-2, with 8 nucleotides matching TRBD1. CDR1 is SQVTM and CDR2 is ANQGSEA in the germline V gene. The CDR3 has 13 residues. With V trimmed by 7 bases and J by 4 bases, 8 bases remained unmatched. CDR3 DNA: TGCAGCGCCGAGACAGGGGCTGGCTATGGCTACACCTTC. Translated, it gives CSAETGAGYGYTF.

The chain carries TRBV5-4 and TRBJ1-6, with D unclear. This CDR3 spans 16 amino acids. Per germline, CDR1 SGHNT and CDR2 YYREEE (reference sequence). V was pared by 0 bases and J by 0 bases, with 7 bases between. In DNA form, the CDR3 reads TGTGCCAGCAGCTTGGCTCTCTCCTCCTATAATTCACCCCTCCACTTT. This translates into CASSLALSSYNSPLHF. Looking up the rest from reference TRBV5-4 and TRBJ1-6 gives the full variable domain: ETGVTQSPTHLIKTRGQQVTLRCSSQSGHNTVSWYQQALGQGPQFIFQYYREEENGRGNFPPRFSGLQFPNYSSELNVNALELDDSALYLCASSLALSSYNSPLHFGNGTRLTVT.

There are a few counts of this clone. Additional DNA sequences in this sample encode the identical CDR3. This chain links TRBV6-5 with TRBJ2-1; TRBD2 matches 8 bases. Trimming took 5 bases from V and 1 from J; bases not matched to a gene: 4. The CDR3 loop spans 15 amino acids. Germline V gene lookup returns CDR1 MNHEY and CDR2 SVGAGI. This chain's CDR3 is CASSSGRGSYNEQFF. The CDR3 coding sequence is TGTGCCAGCAGTAGCGGGAGAGGGTCCTACAATGAGCAGTTCTTC.

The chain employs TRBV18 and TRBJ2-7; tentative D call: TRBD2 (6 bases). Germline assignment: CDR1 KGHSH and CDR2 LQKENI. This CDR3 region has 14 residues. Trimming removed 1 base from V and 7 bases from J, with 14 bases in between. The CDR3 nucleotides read TGTGCCAGCTCACCACTAGAGGCGGGGCGAGAGCAGTACTTC. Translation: CASSPLEAGREQYF.

This CDR3 is CASSVGTSGRLYTQYF. DNA of the CDR3: TGTGCCAGCAGCGTAGGAACTAGCGGGAGGTTATATACGCAGTATTTT. The chain couples TRBV9 to TRBJ2-3, with 12 bases fitting TRBD2. The CDR3 spans 16 residues. Unmatched junction bases numbered 6, after V lost 0 bases and J lost 7 bases. Germline assignment: CDR1 SGDLS and CDR2 YYNGEE.

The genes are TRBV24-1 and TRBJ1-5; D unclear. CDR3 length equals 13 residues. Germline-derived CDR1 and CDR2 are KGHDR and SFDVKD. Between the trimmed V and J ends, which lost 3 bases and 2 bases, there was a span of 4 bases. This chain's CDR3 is CATSDRGNQPQHF. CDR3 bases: TGTGCCACCAGTGATCGGGGCAATCAGCCCCAGCATTTT.

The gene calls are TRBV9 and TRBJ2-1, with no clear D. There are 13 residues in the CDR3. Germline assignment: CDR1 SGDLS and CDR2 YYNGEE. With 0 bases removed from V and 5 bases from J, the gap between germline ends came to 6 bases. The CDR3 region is CASSVVDDNEQFF. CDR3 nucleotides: TGTGCCAGCAGCGTAGTAGACGACAATGAGCAGTTCTTC.

CDR3: CASRPQGYYTEAFF. The DNA of the CDR3 is TGTGCCAGCAGGCCACAGGGGTATTACACTGAAGCTTTCTTT. The rearrangement joins TRBV27 to TRBJ1-1, with 7 bases that match TRBD1. Germline CDR1 is MNHEY and CDR2 is SMNVEV (reference sequence). V was pared by 6 bases and J by 3 bases, with 7 bases of the junction left unmatched. The CDR3 length is 14 residues.

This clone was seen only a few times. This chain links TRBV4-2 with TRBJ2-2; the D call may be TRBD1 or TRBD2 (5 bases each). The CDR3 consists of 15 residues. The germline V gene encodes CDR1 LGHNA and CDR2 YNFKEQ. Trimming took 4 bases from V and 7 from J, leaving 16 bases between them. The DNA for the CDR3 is TGTGCCAGCAGCCTGGGGGTCCGGTCCGGCGGGGAGCTGTTTTTT. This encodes CASSLGVRSGGELFF.

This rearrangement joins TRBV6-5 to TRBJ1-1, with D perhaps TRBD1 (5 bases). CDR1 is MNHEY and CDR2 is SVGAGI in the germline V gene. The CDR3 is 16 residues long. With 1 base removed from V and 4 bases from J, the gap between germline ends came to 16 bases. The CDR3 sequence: CASSYWGGSRFTEAFF. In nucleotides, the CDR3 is TGTGCCAGCAGTTACTGGGGCGGCTCACGGTTCACTGAAGCTTTCTTT.

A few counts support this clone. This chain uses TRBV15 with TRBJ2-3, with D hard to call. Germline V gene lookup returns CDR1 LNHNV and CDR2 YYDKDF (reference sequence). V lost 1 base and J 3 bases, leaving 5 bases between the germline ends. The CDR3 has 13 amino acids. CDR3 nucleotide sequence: TGTGCCACCAGCAGAGTTGGTACAGATACGCAGTATTTT. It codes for CATSRVGTDTQYF.

CDR3 sequence: CASQLASGFYEQYF. The DNA of the CDR3 is TGTGCCAGCCAGCTGGCTAGCGGATTCTACGAGCAGTACTTC. V usage is TRBV19 and J usage is TRBJ2-7; 7 positions match TRBD2. CDR1 is LNHDA and CDR2 is SQIVND in the germline V gene (reference sequence). The CDR3 extends over 14 amino acids. V was clipped by 9 bases and J by 3 bases; unmatched bases: 11.

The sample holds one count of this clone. CDR3 in amino acids: CATRGLAQETQYF. For the CDR3, the DNA is TGTGCCACCAGGGGACTAGCGCAAGAGACCCAGTACTTC. This chain uses TRBV15 with TRBJ2-5; 10 positions match TRBD2. J was trimmed by 2 bases and V by 6 bases; bases with no gene match: 0. The CDR3 consists of 13 residues. In germline, CDR1 is LNHNV, CDR2 YYDKDF (reference sequence).

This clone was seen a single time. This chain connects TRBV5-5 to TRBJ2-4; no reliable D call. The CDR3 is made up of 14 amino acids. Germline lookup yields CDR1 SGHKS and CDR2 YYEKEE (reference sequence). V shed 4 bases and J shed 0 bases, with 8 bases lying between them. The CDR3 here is CASSPLQAKNIQYF. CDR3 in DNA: TGTGCCAGCAGCCCGCTGCAAGCCAAAAACATTCAGTACTTC.

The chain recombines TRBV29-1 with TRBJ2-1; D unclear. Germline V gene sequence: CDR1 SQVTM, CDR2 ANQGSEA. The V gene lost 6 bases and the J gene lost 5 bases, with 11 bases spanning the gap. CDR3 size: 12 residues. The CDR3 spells CSVVPWDNEQFF. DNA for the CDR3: TGCAGCGTGGTCCCATGGGACAATGAGCAGTTCTTC.

DNA for the CDR3: TGTGCCAGCAGTTACTCGGTCGGCTCGAACACCGGGGAGCTGTTTTTT. This gives the protein CASSYSVGSNTGELFF. The rearrangement joins TRBV6-5 to TRBJ2-2; the D is unclear. The V gene's germline CDR1 is MNHEY and CDR2 SVGAGI. There are 16 residues in the CDR3. The V gene lost 0 bases and the J gene lost 0 bases, with 8 bases spanning the gap.

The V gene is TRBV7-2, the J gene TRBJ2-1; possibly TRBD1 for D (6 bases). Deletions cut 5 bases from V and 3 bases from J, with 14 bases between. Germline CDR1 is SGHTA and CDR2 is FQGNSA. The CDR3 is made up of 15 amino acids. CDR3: CASSETGPLYNEQFF. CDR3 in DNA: TGTGCCAGCAGCGAGACAGGCCCCCTCTACAATGAGCAGTTCTTC. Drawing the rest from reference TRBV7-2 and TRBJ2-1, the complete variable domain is GAGVSQSPSNKVTEKGKDVELRCDPISGHTALYWYRQSLGQGLEFLIYFQGNSAPDKSGLPSDRFSAERTGGSVSTLTIQRTQQEDSAVYLCASSETGPLYNEQFFGPGTRLTVL.

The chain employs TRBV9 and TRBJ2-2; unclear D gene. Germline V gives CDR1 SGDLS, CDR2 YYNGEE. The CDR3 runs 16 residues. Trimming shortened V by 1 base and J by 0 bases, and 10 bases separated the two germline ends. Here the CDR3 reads CASSVNSLANTGELFF. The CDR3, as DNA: TGTGCCAGCAGCGTAAACTCCCTCGCGAACACCGGGGAGCTGTTTTTT.